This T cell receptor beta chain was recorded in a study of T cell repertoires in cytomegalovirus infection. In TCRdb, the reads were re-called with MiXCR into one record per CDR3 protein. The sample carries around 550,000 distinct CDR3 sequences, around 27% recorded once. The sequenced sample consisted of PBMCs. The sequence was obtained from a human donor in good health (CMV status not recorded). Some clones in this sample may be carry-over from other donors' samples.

CDR3 loop: CASSLRLADSSYNEQFF. CDR3 nucleotide sequence: TGTGCCAGCAGCTTAAGACTAGCGGACAGCTCCTACAATGAGCAGTTCTTC. This rearrangement joins TRBV7-8 to TRBJ2-1, with 9 bases fitting TRBD2. The junction had 5 bases not matched to a gene; V was cut back by 2 bases and J by 0 bases. The CDR3 is made up of 17 amino acids. Germline CDR1 reads SGHVS; CDR2 reads FQNEAQ.